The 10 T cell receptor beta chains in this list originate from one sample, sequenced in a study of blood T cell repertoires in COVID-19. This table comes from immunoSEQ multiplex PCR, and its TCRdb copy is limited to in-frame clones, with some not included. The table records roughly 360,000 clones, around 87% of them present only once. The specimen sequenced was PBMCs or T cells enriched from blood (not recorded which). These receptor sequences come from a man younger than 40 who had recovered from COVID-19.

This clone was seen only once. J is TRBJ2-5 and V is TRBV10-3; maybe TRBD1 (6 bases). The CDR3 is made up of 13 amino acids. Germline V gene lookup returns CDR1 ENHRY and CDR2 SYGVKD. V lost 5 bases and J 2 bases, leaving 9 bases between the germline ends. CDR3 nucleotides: TGTGCCATCAGTCCCGGACAGCAAGAGACCCAGTACTTC. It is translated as CAISPGQQETQYF.

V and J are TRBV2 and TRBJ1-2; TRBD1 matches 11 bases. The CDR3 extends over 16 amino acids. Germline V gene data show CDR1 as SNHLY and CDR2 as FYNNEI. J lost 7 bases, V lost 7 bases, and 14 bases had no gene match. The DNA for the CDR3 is TGTGCCAGCAACGAAGAGCCCCGGACAGGGGGCTTTGGCTACACCTTC. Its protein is CASNEEPRTGGFGYTF.

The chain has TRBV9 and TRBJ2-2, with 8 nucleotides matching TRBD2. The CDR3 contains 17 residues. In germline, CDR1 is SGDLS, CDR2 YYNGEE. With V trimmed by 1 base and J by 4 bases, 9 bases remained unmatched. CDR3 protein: CASSVNDGGARTGELFF. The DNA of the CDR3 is TGTGCCAGCAGCGTAAATGACGGGGGGGCCCGCACCGGGGAGCTGTTTTTT.

The CDR3: CASSRGLAGTDTQYF. The CDR3 DNA reads TGTGCCAGCAGCCGGGGACTAGCGGGCACAGATACGCAGTATTTT. This chain connects TRBV4-2 to TRBJ2-3, with 11 bases aligning to TRBD2. The CDR3 loop spans 15 amino acids. The germline gives CDR1 LGHNA, CDR2 YNFKEQ. V lost 4 bases, J lost 1 base, and 1 base stayed unmatched.

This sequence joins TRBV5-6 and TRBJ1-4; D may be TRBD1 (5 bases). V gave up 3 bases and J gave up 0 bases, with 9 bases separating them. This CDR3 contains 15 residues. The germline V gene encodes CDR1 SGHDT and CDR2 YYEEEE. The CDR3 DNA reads TGTGCCAGCAGCTCCTCGACAGCAACTAATGAAAAACTGTTTTTT. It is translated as CASSSSTATNEKLFF. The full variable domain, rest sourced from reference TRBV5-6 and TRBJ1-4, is DAGVTQSPTHLIKTRGQQVTLRCSPKSGHDTVSWYQQALGQGPQFIFQYYEEEERQRGNFPDRFSGHQFPNYSSELNVNALLLGDSALYLCASSSSTATNEKLFFGSGTQLSVL.

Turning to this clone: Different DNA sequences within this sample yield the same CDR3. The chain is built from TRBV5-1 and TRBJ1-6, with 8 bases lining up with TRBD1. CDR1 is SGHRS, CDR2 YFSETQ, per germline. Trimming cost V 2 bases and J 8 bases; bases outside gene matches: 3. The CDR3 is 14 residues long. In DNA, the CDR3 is TGCGCCAGCAGCTTAGCAGGGGGCTATTCACCCCTCCACTTT. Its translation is CASSLAGGYSPLHF.

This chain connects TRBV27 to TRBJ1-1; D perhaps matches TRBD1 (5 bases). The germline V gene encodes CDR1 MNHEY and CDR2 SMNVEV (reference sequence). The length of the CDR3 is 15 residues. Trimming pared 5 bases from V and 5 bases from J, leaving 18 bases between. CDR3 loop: CASSPDRPRSTEAFF. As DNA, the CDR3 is TGTGCCAGCAGTCCAGACAGACCCCGGAGTACTGAAGCTTTCTTT.

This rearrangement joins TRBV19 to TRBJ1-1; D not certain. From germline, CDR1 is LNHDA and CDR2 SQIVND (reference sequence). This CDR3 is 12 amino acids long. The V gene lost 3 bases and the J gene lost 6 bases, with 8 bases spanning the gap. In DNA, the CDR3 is TGTGCCAGTAGTATGTCGGGTCCTGAAGCTTTCTTT. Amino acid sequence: CASSMSGPEAFF.

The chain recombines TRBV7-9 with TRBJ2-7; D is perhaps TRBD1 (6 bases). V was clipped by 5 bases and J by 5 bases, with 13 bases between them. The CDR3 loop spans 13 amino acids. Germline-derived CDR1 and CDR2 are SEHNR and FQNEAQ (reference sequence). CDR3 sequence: CASSVQGSHEQYF. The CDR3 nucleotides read TGTGCCAGCAGCGTACAGGGTTCCCACGAGCAGTACTTC. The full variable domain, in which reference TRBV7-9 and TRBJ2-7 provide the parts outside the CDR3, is DTGVSQNPRHKITKRGQNVTFRCDPISEHNRLYWYRQTLGQGPEFLTYFQNEAQLEKSRLLSDRFSAERPKGSFSTLEIQRTEQGDSAMYLCASSVQGSHEQYFGPGTRLTVT.

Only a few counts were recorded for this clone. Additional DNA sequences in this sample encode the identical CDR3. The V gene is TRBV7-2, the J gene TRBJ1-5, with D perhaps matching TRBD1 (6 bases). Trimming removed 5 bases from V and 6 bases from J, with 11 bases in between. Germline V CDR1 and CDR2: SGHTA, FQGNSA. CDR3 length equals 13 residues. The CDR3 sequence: CASSPVGGQPQHF. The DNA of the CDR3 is TGTGCCAGCAGCCCCGTAGGGGGTCAGCCCCAGCATTTT.